The 23 T cell receptor beta chains below all came from one sample that was sequenced in a study of regulatory T cells in long-lasting Graves disease. Time point described: newly diagnosed GD, antithyroid drugs for less than 3 months. The authors made the TCR library using RNA they extracted from PBMCs. Arm-PCR with iRepertoire HTBI primers amplified the CDR3 regions for these TCR beta libraries. TCRdb re-derived calls from the multiplex PCR reads in MiXCR, one entry per CDR3 protein. The profile shows approximately 390,000 distinct CDR3 sequences, 16% of them singletons. This same sample was also part of a study on T cells in Graves' hyperthyroidism and ophthalmopathy.

Specimen: peripheral blood mononuclear cells (PBMCs), collected at new diagnosis, from a patient treated with antithyroid drugs. All receptors derive from a woman younger than 30 with Graves disease.

The chain couples TRBV7-9 to TRBJ2-1; TRBD2 aligns across 12 bases. Per germline, CDR1 SEHNR and CDR2 FQNEAQ (reference sequence). The CDR3 spans 21 residues. Trimming at V came to 0 bases and at J to 9 bases, leaving 21 bases not matched to a gene. The CDR3 reads CASSLARAASGGVLVPIEQFF. As DNA, the CDR3 is TGTGCCAGCAGCTTAGCGCGTGCAGCTAGCGGGGGGGTCCTGGTTCCAATTGAGCAGTTCTTC.

This clonotype has a count of ten or more. This chain links TRBV18 with TRBJ2-7, with no clear D. Trimming shortened V by 5 bases and J by 1 base, and 12 bases separated the two germline ends. The CDR3 runs to 14 residues. Germline V gene sequence: CDR1 KGHSH, CDR2 LQKENI. This CDR3 is CASSASRNSYEQYF. CDR3 DNA: TGTGCCAGCTCAGCCTCCAGGAATTCCTACGAGCAGTACTTC.

This clonotype came up a few times. The rearrangement links TRBV5-1 to TRBJ2-7; TRBD2 matches at 13 bases. The CDR3 contains 15 residues. From germline, CDR1 is SGHRS and CDR2 YFSETQ. With 2 bases clipped from V and 2 bases from J, the junction kept 1 base outside the gene matches. DNA for the CDR3: TGCGCCAGCAGCTTCGGGACTAGCGGGGCCTACGAGCAGTACTTC. This sequence encodes CASSFGTSGAYEQYF.

This clonotype was observed at least ten times. The V call is TRBV12-3 or TRBV12-4, the J call TRBJ2-7; possibly TRBD2 for D (6 bases). The CDR3 covers 17 residues. The V gene lost 2 bases and the J gene lost 6 bases, with 23 bases spanning the gap. Here the CDR3 DNA reads TGTGCCAGCAGTTTATCCGTTGCGCGGGGTGCGGCCTCCGAGCAGTACTTC. Translating gives CASSLSVARGAASEQYF.

This clonotype has at least ten counts. The V gene is TRBV30, the J gene TRBJ1-6, with TRBD1 matching 9 bases. This CDR3 is built from 12 residues. Germline V CDR1 and CDR2: GTSNPN, SVGIG (reference sequence). Germline trimming cut 5 bases from V and 7 bases from J; bases unmatched to any gene: 0. CDR3 DNA: TGTGCCTGGGGACAGGGGAATTCACCCCTCCACTTT. Translation: CAWGQGNSPLHF.

Turning to this clonotype: A much bigger clone sits one base away, suggesting this may be a read error. The rearrangement links TRBV12-3 or TRBV12-4 to TRBJ2-1; D not certain. V was pared by 5 bases and J by 5 bases, with 7 bases between. The CDR3 has 12 residues. CDR3 sequence: CASSEVNNEQFF. The CDR3 DNA reads as TGTGCCAGCAGTGAAGTCAACAATGAGCAGTTCTTC.

This clonotype was seen a few times. The rearrangement uses TRBV5-1 and TRBJ1-3; D gene unclear. The CDR3 is 16 residues long. The V and J ends lost 0 bases and 4 bases respectively, with 14 bases between them. Looked up from germline, CDR1 is SGHRS and CDR2 is YFSETQ. The CDR3 spells CASSLEVRTHGNTIYF. The CDR3 region has the DNA TGCGCCAGCAGCTTGGAGGTGCGAACTCACGGAAACACCATATATTTT.

This clonotype was seen more than once but under ten times. The chain carries TRBV28 and TRBJ2-3; D may be TRBD1 (6 bases). This CDR3 has 14 amino acids. Germline V CDR1 and CDR2: MDHEN, SYDVKM. Trimming left V 2 bases short and J 4 bases short, with 10 bases between. The CDR3 region has the DNA TGTGCCAGCAGTTTAGAGAAGGGGGCAGATACGCAGTATTTT. As protein: CASSLEKGADTQYF.

The chain couples TRBV2 to TRBJ1-3; D ambiguous. V was shortened by 8 bases and J by 3 bases, with 8 bases between the two germline ends. From germline, CDR1 is SNHLY and CDR2 FYNNEI. This CDR3 has 12 residues. DNA for the CDR3: TGTGCCAGCCAGATTAGTGGAAACACCATATATTTT. The encoded protein is CASQISGNTIYF.

This clonotype was counted ten times or more. The chain couples TRBV6-5 to TRBJ2-3; TRBD2 aligns across 10 bases. Germline V gene sequence: CDR1 MNHEY, CDR2 SVGAGI. Trimming cost V 2 bases and J 4 bases; bases outside gene matches: 6. CDR3 size: 16 residues. CDR3 sequence (DNA): TGTGCCAGCAGTTACAAACTAGCGGGACGGTCAGATACGCAGTATTTT. As protein: CASSYKLAGRSDTQYF.

V is TRBV10-3 and J is TRBJ2-2, with 9 bases identical to TRBD2. The CDR3 has 16 residues. Trimming at V came to 2 bases and at J to 2 bases, leaving 3 bases not matched to a gene. CDR1 is ENHRY and CDR2 is SYGVKD in the germline V gene. CDR3 loop: CAISEGLAGNTGELFF. The CDR3 coding sequence is TGTGCCATCAGTGAGGGCCTAGCGGGAAACACCGGGGAGCTGTTTTTT.

On this clonotype itself: This is likely an artifact of a read error, given a far larger clone one base away. V and J are TRBV5-5 and TRBJ2-5, with 11 positions matching TRBD2. The J call may be wrong; the DNA end is better matched by TRBJ2-1. The germline gives CDR1 SGHKS, CDR2 YYEKEE (reference sequence). The CDR3 has 17 amino acids. CDR3 protein: CAGSSQGTSGFYNEQFF. The CDR3 DNA sequence: TGCGCCGGCAGCAGCCAAGGGACTAGCGGATTCTACAATGAGCAGTTCTTC.

This clonotype showed up just a few times. This chain connects TRBV12-3 or TRBV12-4 to TRBJ1-3, with D maybe TRBD1 (5 bases). This CDR3 has 15 amino acids. Deletions cut 3 bases from V and 5 bases from J, with 14 bases between. DNA for the CDR3: TGTGCCAGCAGTTTTGGTCCGGGGCCAAGAAACACCATATATTTT. Protein product: CASSFGPGPRNTIYF.

V usage is TRBV19 and J usage is TRBJ2-6; 8 positions match TRBD1. CDR3 length: 18 amino acids. Germline trimming cut 3 bases from V and 6 bases from J; bases unmatched to any gene: 13. Germline V gene data show CDR1 as LNHDA and CDR2 as SQIVND (reference sequence). The CDR3 DNA sequence: TGTGCCAGTAGTATGTCTCCCTACAGGGGGATTGTGGCCAACGTCCTGACTTTC. This codes for CASSMSPYRGIVANVLTF.

There are many counts of this clonotype. This CDR3 reads CASSLGHELEAFF. CDR3 sequence (DNA): TGTGCCAGCAGTTTAGGGCACGAACTTGAAGCTTTCTTT. The chain recombines TRBV28 with TRBJ1-1, with D hard to call. The germline gives CDR1 MDHEN, CDR2 SYDVKM. Trimming removed 2 bases from V and 7 bases from J, with 11 bases in between. The CDR3 contains 13 residues.

V is TRBV27 and J is TRBJ2-3; weak D call: TRBD2 (7 bases). The CDR3 is 15 residues long. The V end lost 9 bases, the J end lost 1 base, and 17 bases lay between the germline ends. Germline values: CDR1 MNHEY, CDR2 SMNVEV (reference sequence). The CDR3 reads CASYSGGRGTDTQYF. For the CDR3, the DNA is TGTGCCAGTTACTCCGGGGGGCGCGGCACAGATACGCAGTATTTT.

This clonotype has ten or more counts. This sequence joins TRBV28 and TRBJ1-2; D call uncertain. Germline CDR1 is MDHEN and CDR2 is SYDVKM. This CDR3 comprises 12 residues. The ends were cut back, 4 bases at V and 1 base at J, with 4 bases in the middle. The CDR3 protein is CASSWGNYGYTF. The CDR3 nucleotides are TGTGCCAGCAGTTGGGGTAACTATGGCTACACCTTC.

This clonotype appeared many times. In DNA, the CDR3 is TGCGCCAGCAGCCTAGTACAGAGCTCCTACGAGCAGTACTTC. Translated, it gives CASSLVQSSYEQYF. The chain couples TRBV4-1 to TRBJ2-7; no definite D call. The ends were cut back, 4 bases at V and 0 bases at J, with 10 bases in the middle. Per germline, CDR1 MGHRA and CDR2 YSYEKL. This CDR3 region has 14 residues.

This clonotype was seen repeatedly, ten times or more. The CDR3 loop reads CASSSGTGTEQYF. The CDR3 DNA follows: TGCGCCAGCAGCTCCGGGACAGGGACCGAGCAGTACTTC. The chain has TRBV5-1 and TRBJ2-7; 9 bases align to TRBD1. The CDR3 is 13 amino acids. The V segment lost 3 bases and the J segment 6 bases; nucleotides outside the gene matches: 4. The germline V gene has CDR1 SGHRS and CDR2 YFSETQ.

In this sample, this clonotype turned up a few times. The chain couples TRBV10-3 to TRBJ2-3, with TRBD2 matching over 7 bases. This CDR3 has 15 residues. Germline V gene data show CDR1 as ENHRY and CDR2 as SYGVKD. V was pared by 2 bases and J by 0 bases, with 2 bases of the junction left unmatched. The CDR3: CAISEAGVSTDTQYF. As DNA, the CDR3 is TGTGCCATCAGTGAGGCGGGAGTCAGCACAGATACGCAGTATTTT.

This clonotype was found many times. CDR3 sequence (DNA): TGTGCCAGCTCACCCCTAAGACAGAACTACGAGCAGTACTTC. It specifies CASSPLRQNYEQYF. The genes are TRBV18 and TRBJ2-7; D perhaps matches TRBD1 (5 bases). CDR1 is KGHSH and CDR2 is LQKENI in the germline V gene. V was clipped by 3 bases and J by 3 bases, with 12 bases between them. This CDR3 contains 14 residues.

This clonotype was seen at least ten times. The chain joins TRBV13 to TRBJ2-5, with TRBD2 matching 8 bases. Germline V gene sequence: CDR1 PRHDT, CDR2 FYEKMQ (reference sequence). V shed 5 bases, J shed 0 bases, and the junction held 2 bases outside the gene matches. This CDR3 has 14 amino acids. In nucleotides, the CDR3 is TGTGCCAGCAGCCCGGGACTAGACCAAGAGACCCAGTACTTC. It is translated as CASSPGLDQETQYF.

This clonotype occurred many times. The chain couples TRBV27 to TRBJ1-6, with D unresolved. The CDR3 is 14 residues long. V shed 7 bases and J shed 10 bases, with 17 bases lying between them. Germline V lookup: CDR1 MNHEY, CDR2 SMNVEV (reference sequence). The CDR3 reads CASTLKGFGSPLHF. CDR3 DNA: TGTGCCAGCACCCTCAAAGGGTTTGGGTCACCCCTCCACTTT.